This TCR beta chain was recovered during a study of T cell repertoires in cytomegalovirus infection. CDR3 length: 14 residues. TCRdb reprocessed the reads with MiXCR, giving one entry per CDR3 protein. The sample has 310,000 or so distinct CDR3 sequences, under 20% seen once; the top ten hold approximately 12%. Comments on this clonotype: The junction shows a germline mismatch at one end, possibly a read error.

The gene calls are TRBV12-3 or TRBV12-4 and TRBJ1-2, with TRBD1 matching over 8 bases. The origin of this receptor is a human donor in good health (CMV status not recorded). Some clones in this sample may be carry-over from other donors' samples. What was sequenced was PBMCs. The CDR3 DNA reads TGTACCAGCAGTTTAGCCGGACAGGGTTATGGCTACACCTTC. Translating gives CTSSLAGQGYGYTF.